This entry lists 11 T cell receptor beta chains sequenced from one sample in a study of T cells after yellow fever vaccination (dated by TCRdb to the late 2010s). The label giving this sample's treatment or condition can be read as: live attenuated yellow fever vaccine strain. Receptor amplification or capture employed 5' RACE. Data came from an Illumina HiSeq 2500. Clones were called with MiXCR by TCRdb after fastp trimmed the public reads at Q25, and only in-frame beta chains were retained. CDR3 protein duplicates are merged, each entry listing the most common genes and DNA. In all, the sample holds approximately 300,000 distinct CDR3 sequences, and about 6.9% of those were seen once. Clones ranked in the top ten supply roughly a sixth of the sample. Material: PBMCs, obtained approximately 40 days after the first yellow fever vaccination. The receptors come from a man aged 18-30 years who received the YFV17D yellow fever vaccine.

The CDR3 spells CSARAGGASGANVLTF. CDR3 DNA sequence: TGCAGTGCTAGAGCGGGGGGCGCCTCTGGGGCCAACGTCCTGACTTTC. The rearrangement joins TRBV20-1 to TRBJ2-6; D possibly corresponds to TRBD2 (7 bases). This CDR3 is 16 amino acids long. The germline CDR1 and CDR2 sequences are DFQATT and SNEGSKA (reference sequence). The V gene lost 1 base and the J gene lost 0 bases, with 10 bases spanning the gap.

The sample holds a few counts of this clonotype. V gene TRBV2 combines with J gene TRBJ1-5, with TRBD1 as a possible D gene (5 bases). V lost 2 bases and J lost 7, with 12 bases in between. CDR3 size: 14 residues. The germline CDR1 and CDR2 sequences are SNHLY and FYNNEI. Written as DNA, the CDR3 is TGTGCCAGCAGTGAACAGGGAGGGAGACAGCCCCAGCATTTT. It yields the protein CASSEQGGRQPQHF.

J is TRBJ2-2 and V is TRBV2; possible D gene TRBD1, 6 bases. Germline V CDR1 and CDR2: SNHLY, FYNNEI. The germline V and J ends were trimmed by 11 bases and 0 bases, with 25 bases remaining between them. The CDR3 is made up of 18 amino acids. The CDR3 coding sequence is TGTGCCTGCTGTTTAGGGTGGGGGCAGGCTACGAACACCGGGGAGCTGTTTTTT. Protein sequence: CACCLGWGQATNTGELFF. Using reference TRBV2 and TRBJ2-2 for the parts outside the CDR3, the full variable domain is EPEVTQTPSHQVTQMGQEVILRCVPISNHLYFYWYRQILGQKVEFLVSFYNNEISEKSEIFDDQFSVERPDGSNFTLKIRSTKLEDSAMYFCACCLGWGQATNTGELFFGEGSRLTVL.

This clonotype has just a few counts. The chain links TRBV6-5 to TRBJ1-2, with a possible D match to TRBD1 (5 bases). CDR1 and CDR2 from the germline V gene are MNHEY and SVGAGI. V was clipped by 0 bases and J by 0 bases, with 8 bases between them. CDR3 size: 15 residues. The CDR3 DNA reads as TGTGCCAGCAGTTACTCGAGCAGGGCTAACTATGGCTACACCTTC. Translated, it gives CASSYSSRANYGYTF.

V is TRBV4-1 and J is TRBJ2-1, with D possibly being TRBD2 (6 bases). The CDR3 is made up of 19 amino acids. Trimming shortened V by 2 bases and J by 3 bases, and 23 bases separated the two germline ends. CDR1 MGHRA and CDR2 YSYEKL come from the germline V gene. CDR3: CASSQRGGRGASVYNEQFF. DNA for the CDR3: TGCGCCAGCAGCCAAAGGGGAGGTCGGGGTGCTAGCGTCTACAATGAGCAGTTCTTC.

This clonotype has more than one count but fewer than ten. The chain is built from TRBV2 and TRBJ1-2, with 7 nucleotides matching TRBD1. V shed 8 bases, J shed 7 bases, and the junction held 7 bases outside the gene matches. The V gene's germline CDR1 is SNHLY and CDR2 FYNNEI. The CDR3 extends over 12 amino acids. CDR3 protein: CASQDRAGGYTF. The CDR3 bases are TGTGCCAGCCAAGACAGGGCGGGTGGCTACACCTTC.

This clonotype was counted ten times or more. V gene TRBV12-3 or TRBV12-4 combines with J gene TRBJ2-5, with a weak D call TRBD1 (5 bases). V was trimmed by 8 bases and J by 1 base, leaving 11 bases between them. This CDR3 is 13 amino acids long. In DNA, the CDR3 is TGTGCCAGCTCGACAGCCACCCAAGAGACCCAGTACTTC. It codes for CASSTATQETQYF.

The V gene is TRBV6-2 or TRBV6-3, the J gene TRBJ2-5; no firm D call. This CDR3 region has 14 residues. The germline gives CDR1 MNHEY, CDR2 SVGEGT. The V and J ends lost 3 bases and 5 bases respectively, with 13 bases between them. This chain's CDR3 is CASSYQAIWETQYF. In nucleotides, the CDR3 is TGTGCCAGCAGTTATCAGGCGATATGGGAGACCCAGTACTTC.

This chain links TRBV12-3 or TRBV12-4 with TRBJ1-2; 7 nucleotides match TRBD1. J was trimmed by 2 bases and V by 2 bases; bases with no gene match: 8. This CDR3 is built from 16 residues. The CDR3 bases are TGTGCCAGCAGTTTATGGGTCGGAGGGGGCAACTATGGCTACACCTTC. Its translation: CASSLWVGGGNYGYTF.

In DNA, the CDR3 is TGCGCCAGCAGACTAGCTTTAGATACGCAGTATTTT. Encoded protein: CASRLALDTQYF. The V call is TRBV5-1, the J call TRBJ2-3, with D perhaps TRBD2 (6 bases). Germline lookup yields CDR1 SGHRS and CDR2 YFSETQ. This CDR3 contains 12 residues. V was trimmed by 5 bases and J by 5 bases, leaving 9 bases between them.

This clonotype was seen more than once but under ten times. The chain combines TRBV12-3 or TRBV12-4 with TRBJ1-5, with D perhaps matching TRBD1 (6 bases). This CDR3 spans 14 amino acids. V lost 5 bases and J lost 3, with 11 bases in between. CDR3 region: CASSAGQYNQPQHF. CDR3 DNA sequence: TGTGCCAGCAGTGCAGGACAGTACAATCAGCCCCAGCATTTT.